The 5 T cell receptor beta chains reported below all come from one sample, sequenced in a study of blood T cell repertoires in COVID-19. Generated by immunoSEQ multiplex PCR, the TCRdb table keeps only in-frame clones and is missing some. The sample includes 60,000 or so clones, about three quarters of them seen just once. Sequencing was performed on peripheral blood. Receptor source: a man under 40 with COVID-19, enrolled during active disease.

The genes are TRBV4-1 and TRBJ1-4, with 12 bases that match TRBD1. The trim removed 4 bases at V and 5 bases at J, leaving 17 bases unmatched. The CDR3 has 20 residues. Germline CDR1 and CDR2: MGHRA and YSYEKL. The CDR3 DNA sequence: TGCGCCAGCAGCCTCGCACGACCGGGACAGGGGGCGCCGGGGAATGAAAAACTGTTTTTT. Residues: CASSLARPGQGAPGNEKLFF.

The chain joins TRBV11-2 to TRBJ2-7; 8 bases match TRBD2. The length of the CDR3 is 15 residues. The germline CDR1 and CDR2 sequences are SGHAT and FQNNGV. Trimming removed 3 bases from V and 7 bases from J; junction bases left unmatched: 11. The chain's CDR3 is CASSFPPSGSEEQYF. DNA for the CDR3: TGTGCCAGCAGCTTCCCTCCAAGCGGGAGCGAAGAGCAGTACTTC.

This chain joins TRBV30 and TRBJ2-5; D is undetermined. The length of the CDR3 is 15 residues. The V end was cut by 5 bases, the J end by 0 bases, with 16 bases between. Germline CDR1 and CDR2: GTSNPN and SVGIG (reference sequence). The CDR3 region has the DNA TGTGCCTGGTCGTCCCTAGACGGAAACCAAGAGACCCAGTACTTC. Translating it yields CAWSSLDGNQETQYF. The complete variable domain, with remaining parts taken from reference TRBV30 and TRBJ2-5, reads SQTIHQWPATLVQPVGSPLSLECTVEGTSNPNLYWYRQAAGRGLQLLFYSVGIGQISSEVPQNLSASRPQDRQFILSSKKLLLSDSGFYLCAWSSLDGNQETQYFGPGTRLLVL.

V gene TRBV6-5 combines with J gene TRBJ2-5; D remains ambiguous. The CDR3 totals 11 residues. Trimming removed 6 bases from V and 2 bases from J, with 4 bases in between. Per germline, CDR1 MNHEY and CDR2 SVGAGI. The CDR3 is CASRLQETQYF. DNA of the CDR3: TGTGCCAGCAGACTTCAAGAGACCCAGTACTTC.

CDR3: CASSLLGARTGELFF. Written as DNA, the CDR3 is TGTGCCAGCAGCTTGCTGGGGGCGCGAACCGGGGAGCTGTTTTTT. The rearrangement links TRBV11-3 to TRBJ2-2, with D tentatively TRBD1 (6 bases). CDR1 and CDR2 (germline): SGHNT, YENEEA. The length of the CDR3 is 15 residues. Trimming cost V 3 bases and J 5 bases, with 13 bases left between them.